These 11 T cell receptor beta chains originate from one sample sequenced in a study of CD8+ T cells in alopecia areata. Extracted RNA was reverse transcribed, and the resulting cDNA served as sequencing template. Repertoires were generated with immunoSEQ multiplex PCR, while TCRdb's copy carries only in-frame clones and drops some. The sample includes about 160,000 clones, less than 70% of them seen just once. Treatment of the sample: oral pan-JAK inhibitor, 5-10 mg twice daily. The source was CD4+ T cells sorted from blood, collected at week 24, from a patient treated with tofacitinib. Source of these receptors: a human donor with alopecia areata.

CDR3 in DNA: TGTGCCAGCAGCAGTATTGGGGGTCAGGGTGAAGCTTTCTTT. Protein product: CASSSIGGQGEAFF. This rearrangement joins TRBV5-6 to TRBJ1-1; TRBD1 might be the D (5 bases). CDR3 length equals 14 residues. V was shortened by 4 bases and J by 7 bases, with 17 bases between the two germline ends. The germline V gene encodes CDR1 SGHDT and CDR2 YYEEEE.

This chain joins TRBV29-1 and TRBJ2-3, with 10 bases that match TRBD2. Per germline, CDR1 SQVTM and CDR2 ANQGSEA. This CDR3 is built from 15 residues. V dropped 4 bases and J dropped 4; count of bases not matched to a gene: 8. The CDR3 sequence: CSVVSLAGLADTQYF. Here the CDR3 DNA reads TGCAGCGTTGTTTCACTAGCGGGGTTGGCAGATACGCAGTATTTT.

CDR3 coding DNA: TGTGCCTGGGAAGGACAGGGACAAGAGACCCAGTACTTC. Amino acid sequence: CAWEGQGQETQYF. The rearrangement joins TRBV30 to TRBJ2-5; 8 positions match TRBD1. Losses at the gene ends were 5 bases for V and 2 bases for J; bases not matched to a gene: 4. The length of the CDR3 is 13 residues. Per germline, CDR1 GTSNPN and CDR2 SVGIG (reference sequence). The full variable domain, completed using reference TRBV30 and TRBJ2-5, is SQTIHQWPATLVQPVGSPLSLECTVEGTSNPNLYWYRQAAGRGLQLLFYSVGIGQISSEVPQNLSASRPQDRQFILSSKKLLLSDSGFYLCAWEGQGQETQYFGPGTRLLVL.

The table lists this clone with a few counts. The V and J genes are TRBV29-1 and TRBJ2-7; D not certain. Germline V CDR1 and CDR2: SQVTM, ANQGSEA. Trimming removed 7 bases at V and 1 base at J, with 14 bases between. This CDR3 is built from 13 residues. CDR3 in amino acids: CSGKESGSYEQYF. The CDR3 DNA follows: TGCAGCGGCAAGGAGTCGGGTTCCTACGAGCAGTACTTC.

V is TRBV5-1 and J is TRBJ2-7, with 8 bases matching TRBD1. The CDR3 has 15 amino acids. Germline CDR1 and CDR2: SGHRS and YFSETQ. V lost 2 bases and J lost 3; bases outside the gene matches: 7. CDR3 region: CASSFTGGSHYEQYF. CDR3 bases: TGCGCCAGCAGCTTTACAGGGGGTTCCCACTACGAGCAGTACTTC.

The chain is built from TRBV11-1 and TRBJ2-7; TRBD1 agrees at 7 bases. From germline, CDR1 is SGHAT and CDR2 FQDESV (reference sequence). Trimming removed 8 bases from V and 2 bases from J; junction bases left unmatched: 9. The CDR3 runs to 14 residues. This chain's CDR3 is CASCRDSGTYEQYF. In DNA, the CDR3 is TGTGCCAGCTGCCGGGACAGTGGGACCTACGAGCAGTACTTC.

The chain couples TRBV7-2 to TRBJ2-7; 9 bases are shared with TRBD2. This CDR3 has 15 residues. Per the germline V gene, CDR1 is SGHTA and CDR2 is FQGNSA. J lost 6 bases, V lost 1 base, and 7 bases had no gene match. CDR3 coding DNA: TGTGCCAGCAGCTTAGTCGGCGGGGGGGCGAGCGAGCAGTACTTC. This codes for CASSLVGGGASEQYF.

The CDR3 region has the DNA TGTGCCAGCAGTGAACCCGAGCACGTTGAAGCTTTCTTT. It codes for CASSEPEHVEAFF. The chain combines TRBV2 with TRBJ1-1; no reliable D call. CDR1 is SNHLY and CDR2 is FYNNEI in the germline V gene. V lost 2 bases to trimming and J lost 7 bases, with 11 bases between them. This CDR3 has 13 amino acids.

This clone came up a few times. The chain has TRBV6-1 and TRBJ2-3, with a weak D call TRBD2 (5 bases). Germline CDR1 reads MNHNS; CDR2 reads SASEGT. CDR3 length: 14 amino acids. The CDR3 nucleotides are TGTGCTTCCCGCGACGCGCGGGGCACAGATACGCAGTATTTT. It specifies CASRDARGTDTQYF.

The V gene is TRBV29-1, the J gene TRBJ2-7; D gene unclear. Trimming left V 6 bases short and J 5 bases short, with 14 bases between. The CDR3 runs to 12 residues. Germline V CDR1 and CDR2: SQVTM, ANQGSEA. CDR3 residues: CSVQDGTHEQYF. The DNA of the CDR3 is TGCAGCGTCCAGGACGGTACCCACGAGCAGTACTTC.

This clone was recorded a few times. The chain is built from TRBV5-1 and TRBJ2-5; 9 bases are shared with TRBD1. This CDR3 contains 15 residues. CDR1 and CDR2 (germline): SGHRS, YFSETQ. V was clipped by 3 bases and J by 5 bases; unmatched bases: 8. CDR3 protein: CASSSYGTGSETQYF. The CDR3 nucleotides read TGCGCCAGCAGCTCGTACGGGACAGGGTCGGAGACCCAGTACTTC.